The 26 T cell receptor beta chains below were found in one sample sequenced in a study of CD8 T cells in Susac syndrome. The authors reverse transcribed 0.5 to 1 ug RNA with random hexamers. In TCRdb, the immunoSEQ multiplex PCR reads were re-called with MiXCR into one record per CDR3 protein. The table shows 200,000 to 250,000 distinct CDR3 sequences, with approximately 92% occurring only once. Sequencing was done on a sample of CD4+ T cells from PBMCs. The receptors shown here come from a human donor with multiple sclerosis.

On this clonotype itself: A junction end diverges from the germline sequence, so it may reflect a read error. This chain uses TRBV29-1 with TRBJ2-5; a weak D match, TRBD2 (5 bases). There are 11 residues in the CDR3. Germline V lookup: CDR1 SQVTM, CDR2 ANQGSEA. In DNA, the CDR3 is TGCAGCGTTGAAAAGGACGGGAAGTCCCACTTC. Translation gives CSVEKDGKSHF.

The CDR3 loop is CASSPGDRVSYEQYF. CDR3 DNA: TGTGCCAGCAGTCCCGGGGACAGGGTCTCCTACGAGCAGTACTTC. The rearrangement joins TRBV27 to TRBJ2-7; 9 nucleotides match TRBD1. Germline CDR1 and CDR2: MNHEY and SMNVEV (reference sequence). The CDR3 runs 15 residues. Trimming removed 5 bases from V and 0 bases from J; junction bases left unmatched: 5.

The rearrangement links TRBV3-1 to TRBJ2-7; 10 positions match TRBD1. There are 15 residues in the CDR3. V gave up 4 bases and J gave up 2 bases; unmatched junction bases: 5. CDR1 and CDR2 (germline): LGHDT, YNNKEL (reference sequence). CDR3: CASSPGTGEPYEQYF. CDR3 bases: TGTGCCAGCAGCCCGGGGACAGGGGAACCCTACGAGCAGTACTTC.

The chain joins TRBV7-3 to TRBJ2-6; D is undetermined. V lost 2 bases and J 2 bases, leaving 10 bases between the germline ends. Germline V gene data show CDR1 as SGHTA and CDR2 as FQGTGA. This CDR3 is built from 16 residues. The CDR3 sequence: CASSLYGGAGANVLTF. In nucleotides, the CDR3 is TGTGCCAGCAGCTTATATGGTGGGGCTGGGGCCAACGTCCTGACTTTC.

CDR3 in DNA: TGTGCCACCAGCAGAGATTTTCGGGCGTCTGGGGCCAACGTCCTGACTTTC. Its protein is CATSRDFRASGANVLTF. This sequence joins TRBV15 and TRBJ2-6; D is ambiguous. Looked up from germline, CDR1 is LNHNV and CDR2 is YYDKDF (reference sequence). This CDR3 spans 17 amino acids. V lost 0 bases, J lost 1 base, and 10 bases lay in between.

This sequence joins TRBV4-1 and TRBJ2-3, with TRBD1 identical over 7 bases. Germline CDR1 MGHRA, CDR2 YSYEKL. With 4 bases clipped from V and 4 bases from J, the junction kept 14 bases outside the gene matches. The CDR3 has 17 residues. CDR3 region: CASSRYPDRAVPDTQYF. The CDR3 DNA reads as TGCGCCAGCAGCCGCTACCCAGACAGGGCCGTCCCAGATACGCAGTATTTT.

The chain carries TRBV5-1 and TRBJ1-1, with TRBD1 as a possible D gene (5 bases). The germline V gene encodes CDR1 SGHRS and CDR2 YFSETQ. The CDR3 covers 16 residues. Deletions cut 4 bases from V and 2 bases from J, with 18 bases between. This chain's CDR3 is CASSQPRGSGNTEAFF. As DNA, the CDR3 is TGCGCCAGCAGCCAACCCCGGGGCAGTGGTAACACTGAAGCTTTCTTT.

The genes are TRBV5-1 and TRBJ2-7, with D perhaps TRBD1 (6 bases). Germline V gene lookup returns CDR1 SGHRS and CDR2 YFSETQ. Trimming cost V 0 bases and J 2 bases, with 12 bases left between them. CDR3 length: 15 residues. Here the CDR3 reads CASSLAIGQTYEQYF. DNA for the CDR3: TGCGCCAGCAGCTTGGCTATCGGACAGACCTACGAGCAGTACTTC.

This rearrangement joins TRBV25-1 to TRBJ1-1, with D hard to call. CDR3 length: 14 amino acids. The V gene lost 2 bases and the J gene lost 1 base, with 8 bases spanning the gap. Germline loops: CDR1 MGHDK, CDR2 SYGVNS. The CDR3 DNA is TGTGCCAGCAGTGAAGGCGTGACGAACACTGAAGCTTTCTTT. It encodes CASSEGVTNTEAFF. Together with reference TRBV25-1 and TRBJ1-1, the CDR3 gives the full variable domain: EADIYQTPRYLVIGTGKKITLECSQTMGHDKMYWYQQDPGMELHLIHYSYGVNSTEKGDLSSESTVSRIRTEHFPLTLESARPSHTSQYLCASSEGVTNTEAFFGQGTRLTVV.

As regards this clonotype: One end of the junction does not line up with germline, which may come from a read error. The V gene is TRBV4-1, the J gene TRBJ1-6; 7 bases line up with TRBD1. Germline CDR1 and CDR2: MGHRA and YSYEKL. There are 21 residues in the CDR3. CDR3 amino acids: CASSRAAPGTASQSLNSPLHF. The CDR3 DNA follows: TGCGCCAGCAGCCGAGCGGCCCCCGGGACAGCCTCCCAATCGCTAAATTCCCCCCTCCACTTT.

This clonotype was counted once. This rearrangement joins TRBV20-1 to TRBJ2-5; D may be TRBD2 (6 bases). V was pared by 4 bases and J by 5 bases, with 17 bases between. The CDR3 sequence is 14 residues long. CDR1 and CDR2 (germline): DFQATT, SNEGSKA (reference sequence). The CDR3 region is CSATPARAGETQYF. For the CDR3, the DNA is TGCAGTGCTACGCCCGCCAGGGCGGGGGAGACCCAGTACTTC.

This clonotype appeared once. The rearrangement joins TRBV28 to TRBJ1-5; the D is unclear. Germline CDR1 is MDHEN and CDR2 is SYDVKM. This CDR3 is 13 amino acids long. Between the trimmed V and J ends, which lost 7 bases and 2 bases, there was a span of 9 bases. In nucleotides, the CDR3 is TGTGCCAGCATTGGTTTAGGCAATCAGCCCCAGCATTTT. Protein sequence: CASIGLGNQPQHF.

CDR3 loop: CASSQGYIAGVRQPQHF. CDR3 coding DNA: TGCGCCAGCAGCCAAGGTTATATCGCAGGGGTACGTCAGCCCCAGCATTTT. The chain combines TRBV4-1 with TRBJ1-5; TRBD1 is a possible D gene (6 bases). The CDR3 spans 17 residues. The V end lost 1 base, the J end lost 6 bases, and 19 bases lay between the germline ends. CDR1 is MGHRA and CDR2 is YSYEKL in the germline V gene.

The chain is built from TRBV27 and TRBJ1-1, with D unclear. Germline CDR1 MNHEY, CDR2 SMNVEV (reference sequence). The CDR3 covers 14 residues. Trimming took 10 bases from V and 0 from J, leaving 15 bases between them. The CDR3 protein is CATQVGVMNTEAFF. The CDR3 DNA sequence: TGTGCCACCCAAGTCGGAGTGATGAACACTGAAGCTTTCTTT.

This clonotype was picked up one time. The gene calls are TRBV10-3 and TRBJ2-7; D might be TRBD1 (7 bases). The CDR3 loop spans 13 amino acids. CDR1 is ENHRY and CDR2 is SYGVKD in the germline V gene. V was clipped by 8 bases and J by 3 bases, with 14 bases between them. This CDR3 is CAIGGTVDYEQYF. CDR3 DNA sequence: TGTGCCATCGGAGGGACAGTGGACTACGAGCAGTACTTC.

The V call is TRBV7-9, the J call TRBJ2-6; no firm D call. The CDR3 runs to 14 residues. From germline, CDR1 is SEHNR and CDR2 FQNEAQ (reference sequence). V gave up 4 bases and J gave up 3 bases, with 7 bases separating them. CDR3 region: CASSSQGGANVLTF. The CDR3 DNA sequence: TGTGCCAGCAGCTCCCAAGGTGGGGCCAACGTCCTGACTTTC.

The rearrangement joins TRBV5-1 to TRBJ1-6, with 7 positions matching TRBD1. The germline CDR1 and CDR2 sequences are SGHRS and YFSETQ. There are 15 residues in the CDR3. V lost 5 bases, J lost 7 bases, and 9 bases stayed unmatched. The CDR3, as DNA: TGCGCCAGCAGGGGGACAGACGGCGGGAATTCACCCCTCCACTTT. Translation gives CASRGTDGGNSPLHF.

The V call is TRBV5-4, the J call TRBJ1-2, with a weak D call TRBD1 (5 bases). The CDR3 extends over 16 amino acids. Trimming shortened V by 1 base and J by 7 bases, and 20 bases separated the two germline ends. CDR1 and CDR2 (germline): SGHNT, YYREEE (reference sequence). CDR3 protein: CASSLPARDGEGGYTF. As DNA, the CDR3 is TGTGCCAGCAGCTTGCCCGCCAGGGATGGAGAGGGTGGCTACACCTTC. The full variable domain, its missing parts supplied by reference TRBV5-4 and TRBJ1-2, is ETGVTQSPTHLIKTRGQQVTLRCSSQSGHNTVSWYQQALGQGPQFIFQYYREEENGRGNFPPRFSGLQFPNYSSELNVNALELDDSALYLCASSLPARDGEGGYTFGSGTRLTVV.

V is TRBV20-1 and J is TRBJ2-5, with 10 bases fitting TRBD1. The CDR3 is 15 amino acids. Per the germline V gene, CDR1 is DFQATT and CDR2 is SNEGSKA (reference sequence). After removal of 4 bases from V and 5 bases from J, the junction contained 10 bases not matched to a gene. The CDR3 nucleotides are TGCAGTGCTAAGGGGTGGGACAGGGGTTTGGAGACCCAGTACTTC. Translation gives CSAKGWDRGLETQYF.

This sequence joins TRBV11-3 and TRBJ2-5; TRBD1 might be the D (6 bases). The CDR3 has 15 amino acids. Trimming took off 5 bases at V and 4 bases at J, with 17 bases between the two ends. Looked up from germline, CDR1 is SGHNT and CDR2 is YENEEA. The CDR3 reads CASSPGQIGGETQYF. In DNA, the CDR3 is TGTGCCAGCAGCCCCGGACAGATCGGAGGAGAGACCCAGTACTTC.

V usage is TRBV6-5 and J usage is TRBJ1-5, with D possibly being TRBD1 (5 bases). Germline V CDR1 and CDR2: MNHEY, SVGAGI. The length of the CDR3 is 13 residues. V was trimmed by 0 bases and J by 5 bases, leaving 5 bases between them. The CDR3 here is CASSYSGDQPQHF. Written as DNA, the CDR3 is TGTGCCAGCAGTTACTCGGGGGATCAGCCCCAGCATTTT.

The chain has TRBV7-9 and TRBJ1-2; 7 bases map to TRBD1. Germline V gene sequence: CDR1 SEHNR, CDR2 FQNEAQ (reference sequence). V was pared by 3 bases and J by 5 bases, with 6 bases of the junction left unmatched. This CDR3 spans 14 amino acids. CDR3 nucleotides: TGTGCCAGCAGCTTCAAGGGGGCCCCTTATGGCTACACCTTC. Encoded protein: CASSFKGAPYGYTF.

The CDR3 protein is CASRGPRATGELFF. CDR3 nucleotides: TGTGCCAGCAGAGGGCCCCGGGCCACCGGGGAGCTGTTTTTT. The V gene is TRBV12-3 or TRBV12-4, the J gene TRBJ2-2; D unresolved. The CDR3 runs to 14 residues. Deletions cut 6 bases from V and 4 bases from J, with 12 bases between.

The genes are TRBV10-3 and TRBJ2-1; 14 bases are shared with TRBD2. Germline assignment: CDR1 ENHRY and CDR2 SYGVKD. Trimming took 7 bases from V and 6 from J; bases not matched to a gene: 8. The CDR3 length is 16 residues. The CDR3 DNA reads as TGTGCCATCAACCCTACCGGGACTAGCGGGGGCAATGAGCAGTTCTTC. Its protein product is CAINPTGTSGGNEQFF.

J is TRBJ2-3 and V is TRBV9, with D possibly TRBD2 on 6 matching bases. The V gene lost 1 base and the J gene lost 2 bases, with 11 bases spanning the gap. Germline V gene sequence: CDR1 SGDLS, CDR2 YYNGEE. The CDR3 has 15 amino acids. CDR3 region: CASSVTGTFTDTQYF. The CDR3 nucleotides are TGTGCCAGCAGCGTAACCGGGACTTTCACAGATACGCAGTATTTT. Full variable domain (rest looked up from reference TRBV9 and TRBJ2-3): DSGVTQTPKHLITATGQRVTLRCSPRSGDLSVYWYQQSLDQGLQFLIQYYNGEERAKGNILERFSAQQFPDLHSELNLSSLELGDSALYFCASSVTGTFTDTQYFGPGTRLTVL.

This clonotype was picked up one time. The V gene is TRBV7-2, the J gene TRBJ2-1; 10 bases fit TRBD2. Germline V CDR1 and CDR2: SGHTA, FQGNSA. The CDR3 loop spans 16 amino acids. V was pared by 1 base and J by 6 bases, with 6 bases of the junction left unmatched. CDR3 nucleotide sequence: TGTGCCAGCAGCTTAGAGGTACTAGCGGGATCCAATGAGCAGTTCTTC. It translates to CASSLEVLAGSNEQFF.